This T cell receptor beta chain was recovered during a study of human T cells and chemical hapten exposure. Original handling: Per sample, the median was around 96,000 TCRs, with values from around 24,000 to 710,000. Each CDR3 protein gets one entry after TCRdb re-called the RACE reads with MiXCR. TCRdb's processing, not the authors', yielded these V and J calls. The sample contains 380,000 or so distinct CDR3 sequences, around 5.5% of which appear only once. This clonotype showed up many times. Germline trimming cut 1 base from V and 8 bases from J; bases unmatched to any gene: 12. This CDR3 has 16 residues. From germline, CDR1 is SGHTA and CDR2 FQGNSA. The time point was: pre-sensitization, week 0. Treatment of the sample: therapeutic diphenylcyclopropenone sensitization with weekly scalp DPC. Researchers extracted total RNA from unfractionated whole blood.

The sample in question was whole blood, obtained in connection with sensitization to the hapten diphenylcyclopropenone (DPC). V usage is TRBV7-2 and J usage is TRBJ2-3; 7 bases line up with TRBD2. This clonotype was obtained from a woman aged 18-29 years with alopecia areata. Some clones in this sample may be carry-over from other donors' samples. The chain's CDR3 is CASSLVAGADGVTQYF. Written as DNA, the CDR3 is TGTGCCAGCAGCTTAGTTGCGGGAGCAGATGGGGTTACGCAGTATTTT.